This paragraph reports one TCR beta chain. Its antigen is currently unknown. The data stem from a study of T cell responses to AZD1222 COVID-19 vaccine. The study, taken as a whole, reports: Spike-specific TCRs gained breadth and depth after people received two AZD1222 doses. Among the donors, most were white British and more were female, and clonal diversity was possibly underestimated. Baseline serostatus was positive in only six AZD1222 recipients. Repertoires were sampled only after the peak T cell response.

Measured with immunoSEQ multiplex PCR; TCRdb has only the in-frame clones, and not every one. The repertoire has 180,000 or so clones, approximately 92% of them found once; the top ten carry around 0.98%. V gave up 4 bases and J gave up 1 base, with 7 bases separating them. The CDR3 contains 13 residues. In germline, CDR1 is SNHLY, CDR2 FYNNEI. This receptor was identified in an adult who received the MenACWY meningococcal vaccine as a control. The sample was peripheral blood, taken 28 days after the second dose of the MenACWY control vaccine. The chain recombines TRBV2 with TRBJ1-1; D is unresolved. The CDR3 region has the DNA TGTGCCAGCAGTGGATCCGAGAACACTGAAGCTTTCTTT. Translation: CASSGSENTEAFF.